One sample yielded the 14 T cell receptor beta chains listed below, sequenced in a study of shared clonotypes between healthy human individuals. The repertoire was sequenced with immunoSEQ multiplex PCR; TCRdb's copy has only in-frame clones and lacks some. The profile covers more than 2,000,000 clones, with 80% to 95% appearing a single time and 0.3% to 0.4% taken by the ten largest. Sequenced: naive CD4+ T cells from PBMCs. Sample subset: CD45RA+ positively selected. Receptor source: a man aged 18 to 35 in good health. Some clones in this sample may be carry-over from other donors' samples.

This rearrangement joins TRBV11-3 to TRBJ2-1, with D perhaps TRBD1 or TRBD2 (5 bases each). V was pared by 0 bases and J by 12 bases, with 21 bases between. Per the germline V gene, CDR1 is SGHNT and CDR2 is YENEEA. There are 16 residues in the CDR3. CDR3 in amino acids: CASSLDPGSFGGRQFF. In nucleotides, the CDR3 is TGTGCCAGCAGCTTAGATCCAGGATCCTTTGGGGGTCGGCAGTTCTTC.

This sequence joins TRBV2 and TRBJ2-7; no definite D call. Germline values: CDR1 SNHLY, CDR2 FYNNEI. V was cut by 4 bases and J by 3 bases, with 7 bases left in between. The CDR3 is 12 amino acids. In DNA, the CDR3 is TGTGCCAGCAGTGCTACCGACTACGAGCAGTACTTC. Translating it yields CASSATDYEQYF.

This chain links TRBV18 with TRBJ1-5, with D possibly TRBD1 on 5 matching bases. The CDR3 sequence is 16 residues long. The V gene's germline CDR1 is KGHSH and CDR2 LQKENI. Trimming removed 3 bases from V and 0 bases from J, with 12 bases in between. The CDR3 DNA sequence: TGTGCCAGCTCACCCCCGGGGACGAATAGCAATCAGCCCCAGCATTTT. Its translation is CASSPPGTNSNQPQHF. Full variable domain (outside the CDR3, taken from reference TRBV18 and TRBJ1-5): NAGVMQNPRHLVRRRGQEARLRCSPMKGHSHVYWYRQLPEEGLKFMVYLQKENIIDESGMPKERFSAEFPKEGPSILRIQQVVRGDSAAYFCASSPPGTNSNQPQHFGDGTRLSIL.

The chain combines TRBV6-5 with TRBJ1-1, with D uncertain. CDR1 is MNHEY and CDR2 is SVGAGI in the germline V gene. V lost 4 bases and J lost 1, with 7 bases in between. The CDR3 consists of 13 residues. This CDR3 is CASSSQPNTEAFF. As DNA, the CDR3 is TGTGCCAGCAGTTCACAACCGAACACTGAAGCTTTCTTT.

CDR3 in amino acids: CASSFPRAGGGNEQFF. CDR3 DNA: TGCGCCAGCAGCTTTCCCCGGGCGGGAGGGGGTAATGAGCAGTTCTTC. The chain combines TRBV5-1 with TRBJ2-1; 9 bases align to TRBD2. This CDR3 comprises 16 residues. J lost 7 bases, V lost 2 bases, and 10 bases had no gene match. Looked up from germline, CDR1 is SGHRS and CDR2 is YFSETQ.

CDR3 sequence reads: CAWSGTVLANTIYF. The DNA of the CDR3 is TGTGCCTGGAGTGGGACAGTACTCGCAAACACCATATATTTT. This chain links TRBV30 with TRBJ1-3; a weak D match, TRBD1 (6 bases). This CDR3 has 14 amino acids. V was clipped by 1 base and J by 6 bases, with 13 bases between them. Germline CDR1 and CDR2: GTSNPN and SVGIG (reference sequence).

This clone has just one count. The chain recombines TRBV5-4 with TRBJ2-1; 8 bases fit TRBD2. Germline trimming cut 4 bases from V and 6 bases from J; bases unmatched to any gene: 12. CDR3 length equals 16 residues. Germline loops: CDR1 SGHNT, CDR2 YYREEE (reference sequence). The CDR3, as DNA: TGTGCCAGCAGCCGGGTCTCAGCGGGAGTCCCCAATGAGCAGTTCTTC. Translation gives CASSRVSAGVPNEQFF.

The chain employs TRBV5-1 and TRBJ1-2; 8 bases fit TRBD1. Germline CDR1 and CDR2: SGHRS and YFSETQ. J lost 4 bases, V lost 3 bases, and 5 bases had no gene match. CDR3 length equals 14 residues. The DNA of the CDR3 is TGCGCCAGCAGCTCGGGACAGGACCTCTATGGCTACACCTTC. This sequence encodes CASSSGQDLYGYTF.

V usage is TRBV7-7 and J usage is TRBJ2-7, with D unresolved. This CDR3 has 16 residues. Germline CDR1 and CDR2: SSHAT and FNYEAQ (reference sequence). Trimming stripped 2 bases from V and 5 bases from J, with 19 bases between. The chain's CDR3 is CASSLSPEWGSNEQYF. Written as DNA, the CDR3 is TGTGCCAGCAGCTTAAGCCCCGAGTGGGGATCCAACGAGCAGTACTTC.

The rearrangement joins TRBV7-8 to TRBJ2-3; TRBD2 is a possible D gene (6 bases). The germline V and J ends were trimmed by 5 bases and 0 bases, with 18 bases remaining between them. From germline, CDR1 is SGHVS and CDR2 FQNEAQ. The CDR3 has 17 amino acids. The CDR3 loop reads CASSAPIADLSTDTQYF. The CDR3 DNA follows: TGTGCCAGCAGCGCCCCAATAGCGGACCTTAGCACAGATACGCAGTATTTT. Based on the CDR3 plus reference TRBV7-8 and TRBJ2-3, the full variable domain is GAGVSQSPRYKVAKRGQDVALRCDPISGHVSLFWYQQALGQGPEFLTYFQNEAQLDKSGLPSDRFFAERPEGSVSTLKIQRTQQEDSAVYLCASSAPIADLSTDTQYFGPGTRLTVL.

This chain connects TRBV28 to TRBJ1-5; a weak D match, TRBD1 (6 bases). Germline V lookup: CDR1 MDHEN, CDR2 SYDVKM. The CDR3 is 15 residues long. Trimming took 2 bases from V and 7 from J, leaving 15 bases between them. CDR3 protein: CASSLDFPGGQPQHF. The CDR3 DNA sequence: TGTGCCAGCAGTTTAGACTTTCCCGGGGGCCAGCCCCAGCATTTT. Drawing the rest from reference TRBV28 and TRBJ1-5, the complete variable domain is DVKVTQSSRYLVKRTGEKVFLECVQDMDHENMFWYRQDPGLGLRLIYFSYDVKMKEKGDIPEGYSVSREKKERFSLILESASTNQTSMYLCASSLDFPGGQPQHFGDGTRLSIL.

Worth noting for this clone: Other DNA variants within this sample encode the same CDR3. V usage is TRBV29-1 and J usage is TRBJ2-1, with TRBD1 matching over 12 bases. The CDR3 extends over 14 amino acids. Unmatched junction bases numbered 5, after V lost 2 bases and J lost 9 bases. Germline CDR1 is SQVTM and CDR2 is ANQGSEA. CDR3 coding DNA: TGCAGCGTTGAAAGGGGACAGGGGGCGGGTGAGCAGTTCTTC. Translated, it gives CSVERGQGAGEQFF.

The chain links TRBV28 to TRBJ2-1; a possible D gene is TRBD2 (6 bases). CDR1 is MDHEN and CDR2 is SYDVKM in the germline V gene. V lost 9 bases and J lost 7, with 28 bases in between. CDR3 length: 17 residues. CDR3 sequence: CASPPWGEATQGNEQFF. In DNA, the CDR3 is TGTGCCAGTCCCCCCTGGGGGGAAGCCACTCAAGGGAATGAGCAGTTCTTC.

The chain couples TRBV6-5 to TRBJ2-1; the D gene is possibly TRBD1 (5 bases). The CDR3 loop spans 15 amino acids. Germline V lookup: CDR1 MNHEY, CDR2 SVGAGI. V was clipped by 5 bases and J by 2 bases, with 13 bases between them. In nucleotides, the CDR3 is TGTGCCAGCAGTACAGGCCCCTTCACCTACAATGAGCAGTTCTTC. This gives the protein CASSTGPFTYNEQFF.